These 10 T cell receptor beta chains originate from one sample sequenced in a study of control samples from healthy donors and cancer patients. Assay used: immunoSEQ multiplex PCR; TCRdb lists only in-frame clones, some missing. The sample gives more than 95,000 clones, approximately 93% of which show up once; about 8.8% is in the top ten. Specimen: blood. These receptor sequences come from a man younger than 35 in good health.

The rearrangement joins TRBV19 to TRBJ2-1, with D maybe TRBD1 (5 bases). The CDR3 totals 15 residues. V shed 6 bases and J shed 0 bases, with 12 bases lying between them. Germline V CDR1 and CDR2: LNHDA, SQIVND (reference sequence). CDR3 nucleotide sequence: TGTGCCAGTAGCGATACAGGCAGCTCCTACAATGAGCAGTTCTTC. Translation gives CASSDTGSSYNEQFF.

The genes are TRBV5-5 and TRBJ1-4; D unresolved. V dropped 4 bases and J dropped 5 bases, with 18 bases sitting between them. The CDR3 has 16 residues. Germline-derived CDR1 and CDR2 are SGHKS and YYEKEE (reference sequence). CDR3 DNA sequence: TGTGCCAGCAGCCTCAGTCCCAGCTCTACGAATGAAAAACTGTTTTTT. Its translation is CASSLSPSSTNEKLFF.

V is TRBV7-9 and J is TRBJ2-7; D assignment may be TRBD1 or TRBD2 (5 bases each). The CDR3 has 14 amino acids. Germline V gene data show CDR1 as SEHNR and CDR2 as FQNEAQ (reference sequence). V lost 8 bases, J lost 6 bases, and 20 bases lay in between. CDR3 DNA: TGTGCCAGCCGTACCGGGACGGGAAAGCTCGAGCAGTACTTC. Protein: CASRTGTGKLEQYF.

CDR3 nucleotides: TGCGCCAGCAGCCAAGGTGCTAGGGATCGGGATGAAAAACTGTTTTTT. Translated, it gives CASSQGARDRDEKLFF. This chain joins TRBV4-1 and TRBJ1-4; D gene ambiguous. This CDR3 is 16 amino acids long. The germline V gene has CDR1 MGHRA and CDR2 YSYEKL. V dropped 1 base and J dropped 6 bases, with 15 bases sitting between them.

The V gene is TRBV5-4, the J gene TRBJ1-2; D might be TRBD1 (6 bases). The CDR3 runs to 14 residues. Trimming removed 0 bases at V and 7 bases at J, with 13 bases between. The V gene's germline CDR1 is SGHNT and CDR2 YYREEE (reference sequence). The CDR3 DNA sequence: TGTGCCAGCAGCTTGGCCGGTCGAGGGGGTGGCTACACCTTC. This encodes CASSLAGRGGGYTF.

This clone appeared once. V is TRBV5-5 and J is TRBJ1-4, with 7 bases identical to TRBD1. CDR1 SGHKS and CDR2 YYEKEE come from the germline V gene (reference sequence). This CDR3 comprises 19 residues. V shed 2 bases, J shed 0 bases, and the junction held 13 bases outside the gene matches. In DNA form, the CDR3 reads TGTGCCAGCAGCTTTAGGACAGGCTGGCAGCAGGCAACTAATGAAAAACTGTTTTTT. Its protein product is CASSFRTGWQQATNEKLFF.

This clone was picked up one time. The chain carries TRBV6-2 or TRBV6-3 and TRBJ2-1, with 8 positions matching TRBD2. After removal of 3 bases from V and 0 bases from J, the junction contained 7 bases not matched to a gene. Germline V lookup: CDR1 MNHEY, CDR2 SVGEGT. The CDR3 has 17 amino acids. The DNA of the CDR3 is TGTGCCAGCAGTTATCGGGAGGGCGAGAGCTCCTACAATGAGCAGTTCTTC. This sequence encodes CASSYREGESSYNEQFF.

This clone was counted a few times. The V call is TRBV4-2, the J call TRBJ1-3; the D is unclear. The CDR3 has 16 residues. V was cut by 3 bases and J by 4 bases, with 16 bases left in between. Germline values: CDR1 LGHNA, CDR2 YNFKEQ. The CDR3 loop reads CASSQTSGDGGNTIYF. CDR3 in DNA: TGTGCCAGCAGCCAGACGTCTGGGGATGGCGGAAACACCATATATTTT.

V usage is TRBV24-1 and J usage is TRBJ2-1; unclear D gene. Per germline, CDR1 KGHDR and CDR2 SFDVKD. Trimming stripped 6 bases from V and 5 bases from J, with 10 bases between. This CDR3 spans 13 amino acids. The CDR3 region has the DNA TGTGCCACCAGTCCAGACCGAGACAATGAGCAGTTCTTC. Its protein is CATSPDRDNEQFF.

V gene TRBV6-1 combines with J gene TRBJ2-3; 7 bases line up with TRBD2. The CDR3 extends over 16 amino acids. Germline V lookup: CDR1 MNHNS, CDR2 SASEGT. The trim removed 2 bases at V and 1 base at J, leaving 6 bases unmatched. The CDR3 DNA is TGTGCCAGCAGTGAAACCTCCCGGGGGGGCACAGATACGCAGTATTTT. Its protein is CASSETSRGGTDTQYF.